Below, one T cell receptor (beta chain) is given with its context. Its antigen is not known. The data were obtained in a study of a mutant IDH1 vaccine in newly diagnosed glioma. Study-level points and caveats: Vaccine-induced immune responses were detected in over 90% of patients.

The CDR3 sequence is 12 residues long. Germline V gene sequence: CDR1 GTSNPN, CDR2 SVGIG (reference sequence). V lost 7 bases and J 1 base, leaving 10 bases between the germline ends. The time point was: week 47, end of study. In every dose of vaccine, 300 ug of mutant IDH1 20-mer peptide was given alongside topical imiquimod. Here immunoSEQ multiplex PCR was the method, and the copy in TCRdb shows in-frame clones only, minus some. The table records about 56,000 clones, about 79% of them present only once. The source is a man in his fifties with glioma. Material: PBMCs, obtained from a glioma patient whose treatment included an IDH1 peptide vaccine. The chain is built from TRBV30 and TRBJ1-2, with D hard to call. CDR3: CALKTDNYGYTF. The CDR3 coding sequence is TGTGCCTTAAAGACGGATAACTATGGCTACACCTTC.